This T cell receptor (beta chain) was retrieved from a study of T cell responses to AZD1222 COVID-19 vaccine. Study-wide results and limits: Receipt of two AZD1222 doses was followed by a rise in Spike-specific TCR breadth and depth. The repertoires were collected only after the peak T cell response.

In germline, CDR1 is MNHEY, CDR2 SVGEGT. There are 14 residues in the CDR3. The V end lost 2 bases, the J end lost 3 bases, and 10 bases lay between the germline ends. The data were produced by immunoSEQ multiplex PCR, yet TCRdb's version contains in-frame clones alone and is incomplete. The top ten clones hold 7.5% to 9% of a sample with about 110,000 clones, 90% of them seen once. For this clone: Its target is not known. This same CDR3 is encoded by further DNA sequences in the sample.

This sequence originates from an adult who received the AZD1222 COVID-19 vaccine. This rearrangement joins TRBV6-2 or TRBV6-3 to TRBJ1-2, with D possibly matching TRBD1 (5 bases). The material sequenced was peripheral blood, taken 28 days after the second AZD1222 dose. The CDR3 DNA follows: TGTGCCAGCAGTTACCCGGGGACTGACTATGGCTACACCTTC. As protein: CASSYPGTDYGYTF.